This T cell receptor (beta chain) originates from a study of blood T cell repertoires in COVID-19 (TCRdb year 2020). Study-wide context: The collaborator samples originated in the United States, Italy and Spain and spanned the acute and convalescent phases of COVID-19. The sample metadata nearly always contained a de-identified subject ID, COVID-19 status, age in years and sex. The prospective study material was composed of cDNA or gDNA derived from T cells, B-cell-depleted T cells, or PBMCs. The samples were drawn from two sources: the first 160 participants of the ongoing ImmuneRACE study, and approximately 1,300 subjects contributed by 6 global collaborators. Where HLA class I and class II types were available, the types were taken from metadata supplied by the sample provider, not from assay-based typing. Subjects who had been exposed to COVID-19, were actively infected with it, or had recovered from it provided the deeply sampled blood TCRbeta repertoires that made up the dataset. A freely available public database, intended as a resource for researchers studying the immune response to SARS-CoV-2, is where the repertoires were released.

Its CDR3 holds 14 amino acids, cysteine through phenylalanine. Only the CDR3 region is kept as DNA, spanning 42 bases read in frame from base 1. From a lookup of the germline V gene, CDR1 and CDR2 are ENHRY and SYGVKD. Trimming takes 3 bases off V and 7 bases off J; junction bases not matched to a gene: 7. TCRbeta CDR3 regions were amplified from genomic DNA using the immunoSEQ Assay, a bias-controlled multiplex PCR. As for the original processing: The number of nucleated cells in each sample was estimated from the amplification of reference gene primers within the assay. To quantify the absolute abundance of each unique TCRbeta CDR3 rearrangement, sequence reads were collapsed and filtered. Productive Simpson clonality was computed per sample as the square root of Simpson's diversity index over productive rearrangements. TCRdb took this table from immuneACCESS and kept in-frame rearrangements with V and J called. Such tables lack part of the clones; where checked against another copy, unresolved V genes explain under half of the gap, and the rest is unexplained. V and J calls and clone size are those listed in that table; D and trimming were worked out from the DNA. Here the sample has about 160,000 clones; around 80% occur a single time. 7% to 10% of the sample is in the top ten clones.

Collaborating institutions collected whole blood in K2EDTA tubes following their own protocols. For TCRbeta analysis, collaborators shipped samples in one of three forms: frozen whole blood, isolated PBMCs, or DNA extracted from either of those sample types. To note about this clone: Which antigen it targets is not known. Base qualities are not provided; no much larger clone lies one nucleotide away.

Findings and caveats that apply to the study as a whole: How much clinical and demographic metadata was included differed by source and by participant, and the metadata was provided uncurated.

The material sequenced was peripheral blood. This clonotype was obtained from a man aged 55 to 69 with acute or convalescent COVID-19. The chain was built from TRBV10-3 and TRBJ1-1; 8 central bases correspond to TRBD1. The CDR3 reads CAISDQQGEGEAFF. Here is the DNA: TGTGCCATCAGTGATCAACAGGGGGAAGGTGAAGCTTTCTTT.